The T cell receptor (beta chain) under discussion was sequenced for a study of glioma-infiltrating T cells. The germline V and J ends were trimmed by 2 bases and 3 bases, with 8 bases remaining between them. Germline values: CDR1 MNHNY, CDR2 SVGAGI (reference sequence). CDR3 length: 13 residues. Using RNA template, CDR3s of TCR alpha and beta were amplified with iRepertoire arm-PCR. Tissue mRNA or PBMC total RNA, roughly 85-450 ng, went into one-step reverse transcription and amplification. From the multiplex PCR reads, TCRdb called clonotypes with MiXCR, one entry per CDR3 protein. Of tens of thousands of distinct CDR3 sequences in the sample, approximately 40% were seen once. This clonotype was counted many times.

Material: glioma tissue, nonneoplastic brain tissue, or PBMCs (not recorded which). This sequence joins TRBV6-6 and TRBJ2-7, with no clear D. This TCR came from a human donor with low-grade glioma or glioblastoma, undergoing nonglioma brain surgery, or in good health (not recorded which). The CDR3 protein is CASSYRAGYEQYF. The CDR3 DNA follows: TGTGCCAGCAGTTACCGAGCCGGCTACGAGCAGTACTTC.